This is a list of T cell receptor beta chains from one sample in a study of blood T cell repertoires in COVID-19. The data were produced by immunoSEQ multiplex PCR, yet TCRdb's version contains in-frame clones alone and is incomplete. The data show roughly 80,000 clones, with 85% to 95% seen just once and about 1.7% held by the top ten. Material: peripheral blood. Receptor source: a man aged 55-75 years with acute or convalescent COVID-19. Both conserved end residues are part of each CDR3. Each record gives: D gene, V gene, CDR3 length, J gene, CDR3 DNA, CDR3 protein. A D gene is named only where the DNA matches it firmly.

TRBD1	TRBV7-7	14	TRBJ2-5	TGTGCTAGCAGCTTAGGACAGGGTTGGGAGACCCAGTACTTC	CASSLGQGWETQYF
-	TRBV7-8	13	TRBJ2-3	TGTGCCAGCAGGATTCTACAGGGAGATACGCAGTATTTT	CASRILQGDTQYF
TRBD2	TRBV4-3	17	TRBJ2-3	TGCGCCAGCAGCCCCCAGAAGGCGGGAGGGCAGGGAGATACGCAGTATTTT	CASSPQKAGGQGDTQYF
TRBD1	TRBV29-1	13	TRBJ1-1	TGCAGCGCCGGACAGGCGGCCAGCGCTGAAGCTTTCTTT	CSAGQAASAEAFF
TRBD2	TRBV4-3	16	TRBJ2-1	TGCGCCAGCAGCCAAGACGGGGCTAGCGGGCACAATGAGCAGTTCTTC	CASSQDGASGHNEQFF
TRBD2	TRBV9	16	TRBJ2-2	TGTGCCAGCAGCGTCCGACTAGCGTGGGACACCGGGGAGCTGTTTTTT	CASSVRLAWDTGELFF
TRBD2	TRBV7-2	17	TRBJ2-3	TGTGCCAGCAGCTTCGGGGCGGGAGGGTCCTCCACAGATACGCAGTATTTT	CASSFGAGGSSTDTQYF
TRBD2	TRBV2	14	TRBJ2-7	TGTGCCAGCAGGAGGACTAGCGGGAGCGGCGAGCAGTACTTC	CASRRTSGSGEQYF
-	TRBV6-2/TRBV6-3	16	TRBJ2-5	TGTGCCAGCAGTCCCCCCCCGGACTCCCTTATGGAGACCCAGTACTTC	CASSPPPDSLMETQYF
TRBD2	TRBV18	16	TRBJ2-3	TGTGCCAGCTCACCAGTGACTAGCGGGAGCCCAGATACGCAGTATTTT	CASSPVTSGSPDTQYF
-	TRBV29-1	12	TRBJ2-7	TGCAGCGTTGAAGATGGGGGGGCCGGGCAGTACTTC	CSVEDGGAGQYF